This record looks at one TCR beta chain sequence and its context. The sample originates from a study of T cell changes during pregnancy in multiple sclerosis. Only in-frame clones appear in the TCRdb table, and some are missing; sequencing was by immunoSEQ multiplex PCR. The table lists 20,000 to 25,000 clones, around nine tenths of them singletons. J was trimmed by 2 bases and V by 4 bases; bases with no gene match: 5. CDR3 length: 15 residues. Germline V gene sequence: CDR1 SGHNT, CDR2 YYREEE (reference sequence). This material consisted of CD8+ T cells from peripheral blood mononuclear cells, taken in the first trimester of pregnancy. The V call is TRBV5-4, the J call TRBJ1-2; TRBD1 agrees at 10 bases. This clonotype originated in a female donor in good health, enrolled as a control in a pregnancy study. The CDR3 nucleotides read TGTGCCAGCAGCCGTGACAGGGGGCGCAACTATGGCTACACCTTC. It translates to CASSRDRGRNYGYTF.